Listed below are T cell receptor beta chains from one sample, sequenced in a study of cytomegalovirus exposure and HLA in healthy donors. Some clones are missing from TCRdb's copy, which holds only in-frame ones; the method was immunoSEQ multiplex PCR. The sample carries 200,000 to 250,000 clones, roughly 84% recorded once. Source material: PBMCs. The origin of the receptors is a human donor in good health. The conserved cysteine and the conserved F or W are not part of the CDR3 here. Each record gives: CDR3 protein, V gene.

ASSQTETNEKLF,TRBV7-9
ASSLQQGASTDTQY,TRBV5-1
ASSRGILAGGPGETQY,TRBV7-2
ASGFIGKQF,TRBV12-5
ASSEGFWTPAFKY,TRBV2
ASSMWGQDFGAF,TRBV19
ASSQPGTSGPSTDTQY,TRBV14
ASSLGTSRFLDEQF,TRBV7-2
SSSLALLKTSGWGEQF,TRBV7-9
ASSQRRDMNTEAF,TRBV4-2
ASSHAPGQGVGELF,TRBV28
ASSGQSIGELF,TRBV19
ASSSQLAVNTGELF,TRBV7-9
AISERQGGSEAF,TRBV10-3
ASSLAFAGQGLDEQY,TRBV7-2
ASSSGYYEQY,TRBV7-9
ASSPTSGSYEQY,TRBV6-6
ASSPWTGGDTQY,TRBV7-2
ASSLGGQVRSYEQY,TRBV7-8
ASSDSLRYNTEAF,TRBV25-1
ASSLGFPELRGKEVEQY,TRBV7-2
ASSLEGTGVSSGNTIY,TRBV7-9
SVEGFREGRAWGYT,TRBV29-1
ASTDGAGEETQY,TRBV5-4
ASSQGQGAPNEKLF,TRBV7-9
ASRGGGSGSYNEQF,TRBV2
SVVGRESPRYFETQY,TRBV29-1
AWSRGYTEAF,TRBV30
ASSDSPSGIPGELF,TRBV6-4
ASSPGQGTDTQY,TRBV5-1
ASSLQTGELF,TRBV28
SSSRAPSSGTAKNIQY,TRBV7-9
APYRDRNTEAF,TRBV30
ASSFPAGLAKNIQY,TRBV27
ATSRGQGDTDTQY,TRBV15
ASTGASYTDTQY,TRBV6-5
ASSQPTGGENIQY,TRBV4-1
ASSLGLAGLYEQY,TRBV5-1
ASSIVPAGGGQPQH,TRBV19
ASSSTGAKVETQY,TRBV7-3
ATKQGPVQETQY,TRBV5-1
ASSPVGQGNYEQY,TRBV4-3
ASGPQSYYGYT,TRBV6-1
ASSFQSGRTYEQY,TRBV6-5
ASSFGLASETQY,TRBV7-9
ASSPRVGGADTQY,TRBV9